These 28 T cell receptor beta chains originate from one sample sequenced in a study of blood T cell repertoires in COVID-19. The assay was immunoSEQ multiplex PCR, and TCRdb's table has in-frame clones only and misses some. The table shows tens of thousands of clones, with approximately 83% occurring only once. The sequencing input was peripheral blood. The source of these receptors is a woman in her sixties with acute or convalescent COVID-19.

The chain recombines TRBV28 with TRBJ2-5; maybe TRBD2 (6 bases). This CDR3 is built from 13 residues. Trimming pared 2 bases from V and 2 bases from J, leaving 6 bases between. Germline V lookup: CDR1 MDHEN, CDR2 SYDVKM. CDR3 sequence (DNA): TGTGCCAGCAGTTTAGGGGGGCAAGAGACCCAGTACTTC. Translating it yields CASSLGGQETQYF.

The chain is built from TRBV9 and TRBJ1-2; 9 nucleotides align to TRBD1. Germline assignment: CDR1 SGDLS and CDR2 YYNGEE. This CDR3 has 16 residues. After removal of 0 bases from V and 5 bases from J, the junction contained 8 bases not matched to a gene. CDR3 loop: CASSVETGQGLYGYTF. DNA of the CDR3: TGTGCCAGCAGCGTAGAAACTGGACAGGGGCTTTATGGCTACACCTTC.

The rearrangement links TRBV5-1 to TRBJ2-7; possibly TRBD2 for D (8 bases). Germline CDR1 reads SGHRS; CDR2 reads YFSETQ. This CDR3 contains 14 residues. Between the trimmed V and J ends, which lost 4 bases and 6 bases, there was a span of 17 bases. The CDR3 DNA reads as TGCGCCAGCAGCCCGTCCCGGGAGGGGGCCGAGCAGTACTTC. Translation: CASSPSREGAEQYF.

CDR3 sequence: CASSQDPRLGGGPETQYF. In DNA form, the CDR3 reads TGCGCCAGCAGCCAAGATCCTAGATTAGGGGGGGGGCCGGAGACCCAGTACTTC. This chain joins TRBV4-1 and TRBJ2-5; a possible D gene is TRBD2 (7 bases). The CDR3 runs to 18 residues. Trimming shortened V by 0 bases and J by 5 bases, and 22 bases separated the two germline ends. Germline V lookup: CDR1 MGHRA, CDR2 YSYEKL.

This chain uses TRBV19 with TRBJ2-1; 10 positions match TRBD2. Losses at the gene ends were 4 bases for V and 8 bases for J; bases not matched to a gene: 5. Germline CDR1 is LNHDA and CDR2 is SQIVND (reference sequence). The CDR3 sequence is 14 residues long. DNA for the CDR3: TGTGCCAGTAGTAAGCGGGGGGGCTCCCATGAGCAGTTCTTC. This translates into CASSKRGGSHEQFF. Drawing the rest from reference TRBV19 and TRBJ2-1, the complete variable domain is DGGITQSPKYLFRKEGQNVTLSCEQNLNHDAMYWYRQDPGQGLRLIYYSQIVNDFQKGDIAEGYSVSREKKESFPLTVTSAQKNPTAFYLCASSKRGGSHEQFFGPGTRLTVL.

This rearrangement joins TRBV5-1 to TRBJ2-7, with 8 bases matching TRBD1. Germline trimming cut 1 base from V and 2 bases from J; bases unmatched to any gene: 5. The CDR3 has 15 amino acids. Germline assignment: CDR1 SGHRS and CDR2 YFSETQ. The CDR3 bases are TGCGCCAGCAGCTTGTGGACAGGGATCACCTACGAGCAGTACTTC. This gives the protein CASSLWTGITYEQYF.

In nucleotides, the CDR3 is TGTGCCAGCAGTTTTACCCCGGACACTGAAGCTTTCTTT. Its protein product is CASSFTPDTEAFF. The chain links TRBV12-3 or TRBV12-4 to TRBJ1-1; D uncertain. The CDR3 consists of 13 residues. Trimming shortened V by 3 bases and J by 3 bases, and 8 bases separated the two germline ends.

V gene TRBV27 combines with J gene TRBJ2-6, with D uncertain. The CDR3 extends over 14 amino acids. Trimming removed 6 bases at V and 0 bases at J, with 6 bases between. Germline values: CDR1 MNHEY, CDR2 SMNVEV (reference sequence). The CDR3 is CASSPISGANVLTF. CDR3 coding DNA: TGTGCCAGCAGCCCAATCTCTGGGGCCAACGTCCTGACTTTC.

The chain links TRBV9 to TRBJ1-3; 9 nucleotides align to TRBD1. Germline CDR1 SGDLS, CDR2 YYNGEE. Trimming removed 5 bases from V and 5 bases from J; junction bases left unmatched: 2. CDR3 length: 13 residues. As DNA, the CDR3 is TGTGCCAGCAGTGGGACAGGGAGAAACACCATATATTTT. This sequence encodes CASSGTGRNTIYF.

The rearrangement joins TRBV3-1 (or the pseudogene TRBV3-2) to TRBJ1-1; D unclear. The CDR3 is made up of 13 amino acids. V dropped 5 bases and J dropped 0 bases, with 7 bases sitting between them. Germline values: CDR1 LGHDT, CDR2 YNNKEL (reference sequence). The CDR3 nucleotides are TGTGCCAGCAGCGACACAATGAACACTGAAGCTTTCTTT. Encoded protein: CASSDTMNTEAFF.

A note on this clone: Other nucleotide sequences from this sample produce the same CDR3. The chain uses TRBV19 and TRBJ1-5; TRBD1 matches 8 bases. CDR1 and CDR2 (germline): LNHDA, SQIVND (reference sequence). The CDR3 totals 14 residues. The trim removed 4 bases at V and 5 bases at J, leaving 4 bases unmatched. CDR3 residues: CASSTGQVYQPQHF. For the CDR3, the DNA is TGTGCCAGTAGTACGGGACAGGTTTATCAGCCCCAGCATTTT.

This clone was detected ten times or more. The J gene is TRBJ2-7, the V gene TRBV6-5; 7 bases line up with TRBD1. CDR1 is MNHEY, CDR2 SVGAGI, per germline. V dropped 5 bases and J dropped 0; count of bases not matched to a gene: 7. The CDR3 runs 15 residues. The CDR3 region has the DNA TGTGCCAGCAGTAATCCGGGACAGAGCTCCTACGAGCAGTACTTC. Translated: CASSNPGQSSYEQYF.

The table lists this clone with a few counts. This chain links TRBV10-3 with TRBJ1-2, with TRBD1 as a possible D gene (5 bases). V gave up 2 bases and J gave up 5 bases, with 12 bases separating them. CDR1 ENHRY and CDR2 SYGVKD come from the germline V gene. The CDR3 has 14 residues. For the CDR3, the DNA is TGTGCCATCAGTGAGGGGGGAGCGGGGTATGGCTACACCTTC. The encoded protein is CAISEGGAGYGYTF.

This chain connects TRBV11-2 to TRBJ1-6; no definite D call. CDR1 and CDR2 from the germline V gene are SGHAT and FQNNGV. The CDR3 length is 15 residues. The ends were cut back, 2 bases at V and 3 bases at J, with 8 bases in the middle. CDR3 DNA sequence: TGTGCCAGCAGCTTAAGCGCAGACTATAATTCACCCCTCCACTTT. This sequence encodes CASSLSADYNSPLHF.

This clone was picked up a small number of times. The chain couples TRBV27 to TRBJ1-2; 7 bases fit TRBD1. J gave up 4 bases and V 6 bases, and 11 bases lay outside the gene matches. Germline V gene sequence: CDR1 MNHEY, CDR2 SMNVEV (reference sequence). The length of the CDR3 is 15 residues. The CDR3 region has the DNA TGTGCCAGCAGGCGTGGGGACAGCGATTTCTATGGCTACACCTTC. Amino acid sequence: CASRRGDSDFYGYTF.

This chain uses TRBV18 with TRBJ2-1; TRBD1 might be the D (5 bases). Germline-derived CDR1 and CDR2 are KGHSH and LQKENI. The V gene lost 8 bases and the J gene lost 0 bases, with 20 bases spanning the gap. CDR3 length equals 17 residues. This CDR3 is CASHPQGAPASYNEQFF. The DNA for the CDR3 is TGTGCCAGCCATCCCCAGGGCGCGCCGGCCTCCTACAATGAGCAGTTCTTC.

The genes are TRBV19 and TRBJ2-1, with 7 bases that match TRBD1. Germline CDR1 is LNHDA and CDR2 is SQIVND (reference sequence). V lost 9 bases and J lost 7; bases outside the gene matches: 9. The CDR3 extends over 13 amino acids. CDR3 sequence: CASLGTAKNEQFF. CDR3 nucleotide sequence: TGTGCCAGCCTCGGGACAGCGAAGAATGAGCAGTTCTTC. Full variable domain (rest looked up from reference TRBV19 and TRBJ2-1): DGGITQSPKYLFRKEGQNVTLSCEQNLNHDAMYWYRQDPGQGLRLIYYSQIVNDFQKGDIAEGYSVSREKKESFPLTVTSAQKNPTAFYLCASLGTAKNEQFFGPGTRLTVL.

In its sample, this clone was seen once. The genes are TRBV3-1 (or the pseudogene TRBV3-2) and TRBJ1-2; no clear D gene. In germline, CDR1 is LGHDT, CDR2 YNNKEL (reference sequence). Trimming pared 4 bases from V and 5 bases from J, leaving 5 bases between. The CDR3 runs to 11 residues. The CDR3 DNA is TGTGCCAGCAGCCCGGGATATGGCTACACCTTC. This gives the protein CASSPGYGYTF.

This clone was seen only once. The CDR3 here is CASSMGTRSTNEKLFF. The CDR3 DNA reads as TGTGCCAGTAGTATGGGGACACGGTCAACTAATGAAAAACTGTTTTTT. V is TRBV19 and J is TRBJ1-4; perhaps TRBD1 as D (6 bases). Germline CDR1 and CDR2: LNHDA and SQIVND (reference sequence). CDR3 length equals 16 residues. Trimming left V 3 bases short and J 0 bases short, with 11 bases between. Full variable domain (missing parts from reference TRBV19 and TRBJ1-4): DGGITQSPKYLFRKEGQNVTLSCEQNLNHDAMYWYRQDPGQGLRLIYYSQIVNDFQKGDIAEGYSVSREKKESFPLTVTSAQKNPTAFYLCASSMGTRSTNEKLFFGSGTQLSVL.

This chain uses TRBV10-3 with TRBJ1-3; tentatively, D is TRBD1 (5 bases). CDR3 length: 14 residues. Trimming stripped 6 bases from V and 0 bases from J, with 9 bases between. Germline V gene data show CDR1 as ENHRY and CDR2 as SYGVKD. The CDR3 DNA sequence: TGTGCCATCAGGAAACAGGTCTCTGGAAACACCATATATTTT. It translates to CAIRKQVSGNTIYF.

Only one count was recorded for this clone. The chain uses TRBV4-2 and TRBJ2-4; perhaps TRBD1 as D (6 bases). Germline assignment: CDR1 LGHNA and CDR2 YNFKEQ. The CDR3 length is 16 residues. Trimming cost V 4 bases and J 4 bases, with 17 bases left between them. The CDR3 reads CASSPSTGGGKNIQYF. The DNA of the CDR3 is TGTGCCAGCAGCCCATCGACAGGAGGCGGTAAAAACATTCAGTACTTC.

This chain joins TRBV5-1 and TRBJ2-1, with TRBD2 as a possible D gene (6 bases). CDR1 and CDR2 from the germline V gene are SGHRS and YFSETQ. There are 17 residues in the CDR3. The V gene lost 0 bases and the J gene lost 0 bases, with 13 bases spanning the gap. CDR3 sequence: CASSLEIAVSSYNEQFF. Written as DNA, the CDR3 is TGCGCCAGCAGCTTGGAAATAGCGGTAAGCTCCTACAATGAGCAGTTCTTC. The variable domain in full, with the rest retrieved from reference TRBV5-1 and TRBJ2-1, is KAGVTQTPRYLIKTRGQQVTLSCSPISGHRSVSWYQQTPGQGLQFLFEYFSETQRNKGNFPGRFSGRQFSNSRSEMNVSTLELGDSALYLCASSLEIAVSSYNEQFFGPGTRLTVL.

This clone was detected once. This sequence joins TRBV10-3 and TRBJ2-5, with 11 bases identical to TRBD1. This CDR3 has 16 residues. Germline V gene data show CDR1 as ENHRY and CDR2 as SYGVKD. The trim removed 0 bases at V and 5 bases at J, leaving 5 bases unmatched. The CDR3 region is CAISESRTGGGETQYF. CDR3 bases: TGTGCCATCAGTGAGTCGAGGACAGGGGGCGGGGAGACCCAGTACTTC.

The genes are TRBV6-5 and TRBJ1-2; no reliable D call. CDR1 and CDR2 from the germline V gene are MNHEY and SVGAGI. The V end lost 6 bases, the J end lost 6 bases, and 14 bases lay between the germline ends. The CDR3 is made up of 13 amino acids. CDR3 region: CASRTRAGNGYTF. CDR3 nucleotide sequence: TGTGCCAGCAGAACACGGGCCGGGAATGGCTACACCTTC.

The J gene is TRBJ1-3, the V gene TRBV27; D gene uncertain. V was clipped by 5 bases and J by 0 bases, with 5 bases between them. The CDR3 contains 13 residues. Germline values: CDR1 MNHEY, CDR2 SMNVEV (reference sequence). The CDR3 coding sequence is TGTGCCAGCAGTCTTAGCTCTGGAAACACCATATATTTT. Protein sequence: CASSLSSGNTIYF.

The chain couples TRBV7-9 to TRBJ1-5; D uncertain. V was pared by 10 bases and J by 1 base, with 11 bases between. This CDR3 comprises 13 residues. Germline V CDR1 and CDR2: SEHNR, FQNEAQ (reference sequence). The CDR3 here is CAISGKSNQPQHF. In DNA, the CDR3 is TGTGCCATTTCGGGGAAGAGCAATCAGCCCCAGCATTTT.

This rearrangement joins TRBV5-4 to TRBJ2-1, with TRBD2 matching 10 bases. CDR1 is SGHNT, CDR2 YYREEE, per germline (reference sequence). The CDR3 totals 15 residues. The J segment lost 6 bases and the V segment lost 4 bases, leaving 7 bases of the junction unmatched. The CDR3 region is CASSPSGGALNEQFF. The CDR3 coding sequence is TGTGCCAGCAGCCCGAGCGGGGGGGCCCTCAATGAGCAGTTCTTC. Filled out from reference TRBV5-4 and TRBJ2-1, the complete variable domain reads ETGVTQSPTHLIKTRGQQVTLRCSSQSGHNTVSWYQQALGQGPQFIFQYYREEENGRGNFPPRFSGLQFPNYSSELNVNALELDDSALYLCASSPSGGALNEQFFGPGTRLTVL.

The chain couples TRBV10-2 to TRBJ2-3, with 9 bases identical to TRBD1. The CDR3 has 15 amino acids. V was pared by 6 bases and J by 5 bases, with 9 bases of the junction left unmatched. In germline, CDR1 is WSHSY, CDR2 SAAADI. CDR3 amino acids: CASRAGQGQGDTQYF. The CDR3 bases are TGCGCCAGCAGGGCAGGACAGGGGCAGGGAGATACGCAGTATTTT.